This entry features one T cell receptor beta chain sequence. The data stem from a study of T cell responses to AZD1222 COVID-19 vaccine. Profiling relied on immunoSEQ multiplex PCR, and the TCRdb table lists in-frame clones only, not all of them. This sample carries 130,000 or so clones, 85% to 95% of them seen once, and the ten largest clones take less than 0.95%. The germline V gene encodes CDR1 MDHEN and CDR2 SYDVKM. V shed 2 bases and J 1 base; nucleotides not matched to a gene: 6. This CDR3 region has 17 residues. V and J are TRBV28 and TRBJ2-1, with 9 positions matching TRBD2. The sequences come from peripheral blood, collected on day 0 of MenACWY control vaccination. This sequence originates from an adult in good health. The CDR3 loop is CASSLQAGGLSYNEQFF. The CDR3 DNA sequence: TGTGCCAGCAGTTTACAAGCGGGGGGCCTTTCCTACAATGAGCAGTTCTTC.